This T cell receptor beta chain stems from a study of shared clonotypes between healthy human individuals. The CDR3 sequence is 13 residues long. The V segment lost 7 bases and the J segment 4 bases; nucleotides outside the gene matches: 1. The germline CDR1 and CDR2 sequences are SNHLY and FYNNEI. Over several immunoSEQ plates, each subset's genomic DNA was distributed in even portions. In the authors' workflow: Without quality scores, immunoSEQ junctional reads could not be filtered like full-length reads. TCRdb's table, derived via immunoSEQ multiplex PCR, lists solely in-frame clones and lacks some. The DNA gave D and trimming, while V, J and clone size come from that table. The table shows under 1,100,000 clones, with more than 75% occurring only once.

The chain recombines TRBV2 with TRBJ2-5; 12 nucleotides agree with TRBD2. The sequence was collected from a man younger than 35 in good health. Some clones in this sample may be carry-over from other donors' samples. The sample taken for sequencing was memory CD4+ T cells from PBMCs. Subset of the sample: CD45RA-negative fraction. This CDR3 is CASTGLAGETQYF. The DNA of the CDR3 is TGTGCCAGCACGGGACTAGCGGGAGAGACCCAGTACTTC.